Listed below are T cell receptor beta chains from one sample, sequenced in a study of blood T cells in healthy people across ages. TCRdb re-analysed the 5' RACE reads in MiXCR, keeping a single row per CDR3 protein. This sample has about 1.7 million distinct CDR3 sequences, with roughly 28% found just once. Sample: blood. These receptors all stem from a woman younger than 45 in good health. Both conserved end residues are part of each CDR3. A D gene is named only where the DNA matches it firmly. Clone size is given for some rows only: seen once, a few or many times, or a class if the clone is expanded.

CDR3 protein | CDR3 DNA | clone size | J gene | V gene | D gene
CSAHSGRQIQETQYF | TGCAGTGCGCATAGCGGAAGACAGATACAAGAGACCCAGTACTTC | many | TRBJ2-5 | TRBV20-1 | .
CASRPRGASGTEQYF | TGTGCCAGCAGACCGAGGGGGGCTAGCGGGACCGAGCAGTACTTC | . | TRBJ2-7 | TRBV28 | TRBD2
CAISDPVRTGTNALTF | TGTGCCATCAGTGACCCCGTGCGGACTGGGACCAACGCCCTGACTTTC | . | TRBJ2-6 | TRBV10-3 | .
CASSLTATRNEGQFF | TGTGCCAGCAGCTTAACGGCGACTAGAAATGAAGGGCAGTTCTTC | . | TRBJ2-1 | TRBV7-3 | .
CSARPTGNQPQHF | TGCAGTGCTAGACCCACAGGGAATCAGCCCCAGCATTTT | . | TRBJ1-5 | TRBV20-1 | .
CASRWTGAYERYF | TGTGCCAGCAGATGGACAGGGGCCTACGAGCGGTACTTC | . | TRBJ2-7 | TRBV7-2 | TRBD1
CTSSPRVLRTNEKLFF | TGTACCAGCAGTCCGCGGGTCCTTCGAACTAATGAAAAACTGTTTTTT | . | TRBJ1-4 | TRBV6-6 | .
CASSSRGGPDTQYF | TGTGCCAGCAGCTCAAGGGGGGGCCCAGATACGCAGTATTTT | few | TRBJ2-3 | TRBV7-9 | .
CASSPLDSSGYTF | TGTGCCAGCTCACCACTGGATAGTAGTGGCTACACCTTC | . | TRBJ1-2 | TRBV18 | .
CASRRTALRVGYTF | TGTGCCAGCAGGCGGACAGCCCTTAGAGTCGGCTACACCTTC | few | TRBJ1-2 | TRBV28 | .
CASPRGADTQYF | TGTGCCTCCCCCAGAGGTGCAGATACGCAGTATTTT | few | TRBJ2-3 | TRBV30 | .
CAWSGAGKNIQYF | TGTGCCTGGAGTGGGGCCGGCAAAAACATTCAGTACTTC | few | TRBJ2-4 | TRBV30 | .
CASSLAGTGDGYTF | TGTGCCAGCAGCCTCGCCGGGACAGGGGACGGCTACACCTTC | many | TRBJ1-2 | TRBV7-9 | TRBD1
CATSRDKGETNEKLFF | TGTGCCACCAGCAGAGATAAGGGGGAAACTAATGAAAAACTGTTTTTT | . | TRBJ1-4 | TRBV15 | .
CSARDKSGGRYNEQFF | TGCAGTGCTAGAGATAAGAGCGGGGGGAGATACAATGAGCAGTTCTTC | . | TRBJ2-1 | TRBV20-1 | TRBD2
CASSLQTGNQPQHF | TGTGCCAGCTCATTACAGACAGGCAATCAGCCCCAGCATTTT | many | TRBJ1-5 | TRBV7-2 | .
CASTFGGGDIYGYTF | TGTGCCAGCACCTTCGGAGGGGGGGATATCTATGGCTACACCTTC | . | TRBJ1-2 | TRBV7-3 | .
CSVSGSMNTEAFF | TGCAGCGTTTCAGGGTCCATGAACACTGAAGCTTTCTTT | few | TRBJ1-1 | TRBV29-1 | .
CASSLGQGGSNQPQHF | TGTGCCAGCAGCTTAGGACAGGGTGGAAGCAATCAGCCCCAGCATTTT | few | TRBJ1-5 | TRBV7-6 | TRBD1
CATRDEKSYEQYF | TGTGCCACCAGAGATGAGAAATCCTACGAGCAGTACTTC | many | TRBJ2-7 | TRBV2 | .
CASSAQGFYGYTF | TGTGCCAGCAGTGCCCAGGGGTTCTATGGCTACACCTTC | few | TRBJ1-2 | TRBV6-2/TRBV6-3 | .
CSVEMGFGSYNEQFF | TGCAGCGTTGAAATGGGGTTTGGGTCCTACAATGAGCAGTTCTTC | many | TRBJ2-1 | TRBV29-1 | .
CASSVLAGGINIQYF | TGTGCCAGCAGCGTACTAGCGGGAGGGATAAACATTCAGTACTTC | few | TRBJ2-4 | TRBV7-2 | TRBD2
CAGSPKSERQETQYF | TGTGCCGGCTCACCAAAAAGCGAGCGGCAAGAGACCCAGTACTTC | . | TRBJ2-5 | TRBV18 | .
CAISPRGQGPDTQYF | TGTGCCATCAGCCCCCGGGGACAGGGTCCAGATACGCAGTATTTT | few | TRBJ2-3 | TRBV7-2 | TRBD1
CASSSRLARSETQYF | TGTGCCAGCAGCTCCCGACTAGCGAGGTCCGAGACCCAGTACTTC | . | TRBJ2-5 | TRBV12-3/TRBV12-4 | TRBD2
CASSLGGSSRRLNEQFF | TGTGCCAGCAGCTTAGGGGGTAGTTCCCGCAGATTAAATGAGCAGTTCTTC | many | TRBJ2-1 | TRBV7-2 | .
CSASDRGGNQPQHF | TGCAGTGCTTCCGACAGGGGGGGCAATCAGCCCCAGCATTTT | . | TRBJ1-5 | TRBV20-1 | TRBD1
CASSLPRLGEQFF | TGTGCCAGCAGCCTCCCCCGTCTCGGTGAGCAGTTCTTC | . | TRBJ2-1 | TRBV14 | .
CASSKNTIANTGELFF | TGCGCCAGCAGCAAAAACACTATAGCGAACACCGGGGAGCTGTTTTTT | few | TRBJ2-2 | TRBV5-1 | .
CASSEGGVNNEQFF | TGTGCCAGCAGCGAGGGGGGGGTGAACAATGAGCAGTTCTTC | few | TRBJ2-1 | TRBV7-3 | .
CASSSPGTSGRVGTDTQYF | TGTGCCAGCAGTTCCCCCGGGACTAGCGGGAGGGTTGGCACAGATACGCAGTATTTT | few | TRBJ2-3 | TRBV27 | TRBD2
CASSQESVPGYTF | TGTGCCAGCAGCCAAGAAAGTGTACCTGGCTACACCTTC | few | TRBJ1-2 | TRBV4-2 | .
CSASGRPANEQFF | TGCAGTGCTAGTGGGAGACCGGCCAATGAGCAGTTCTTC | few | TRBJ2-1 | TRBV20-1 | .
CSVVPETQFF | TGCAGCGTTGTACCTGAAACCCAGTTCTTC | few | TRBJ2-1 | TRBV29-1 | .
CASSSQGRESEKLFF | TGTGCCAGCAGTTCCCAGGGGCGGGAAAGTGAAAAACTGTTTTTT | . | TRBJ1-4 | TRBV12-3/TRBV12-4 | .
CASSQDPLRETQYF | TGTGCCAGCAGCCAAGACCCACTGAGGGAGACCCAGTACTTC | . | TRBJ2-5 | TRBV3-1 | .
CASSYSPKTQPQHF | TGTGCCAGCAGTTACTCTCCGAAGACTCAGCCCCAGCATTTT | few | TRBJ1-5 | TRBV6-5 | .
CASSNRISTDTQYF | TGTGCCAGCAGTAACAGGATTAGCACAGATACGCAGTATTTT | . | TRBJ2-3 | TRBV2 | .
CSASSAGDGADTQYF | TGCAGTGCTAGTTCAGCGGGAGACGGCGCAGATACGCAGTATTTT | . | TRBJ2-3 | TRBV20-1 | TRBD2
CASTLVRGNEQYF | TGTGCCAGCACCCTCGTGCGGGGGAACGAGCAGTACTTC | many | TRBJ2-7 | TRBV6-2/TRBV6-3 | TRBD2
CASSTQAGLSNEQFF | TGTGCCAGCAGCACGCAAGCGGGGTTGAGCAATGAGCAGTTCTTC | few | TRBJ2-1 | TRBV9 | TRBD2
CSIGQGFANTEAFF | TGCAGCATCGGACAGGGCTTTGCGAACACTGAAGCTTTCTTT | few | TRBJ1-1 | TRBV29-1 | TRBD1
CASRTVLHDEQFF | TGTGCCAGCAGGACGGTTTTACACGATGAGCAGTTCTTC | . | TRBJ2-1 | TRBV19 | .
CASSLAGTSPGMDTQYF | TGTGCCAGCAGCTTAGCCGGGACTAGCCCAGGGATGGATACGCAGTATTTT | . | TRBJ2-3 | TRBV7-9 | TRBD2
CSAKGNNEQFF | TGCAGTGCTAAAGGGAACAATGAGCAGTTCTTC | . | TRBJ2-1 | TRBV20-1 | .
CASSLLPGTGGDHDTQYF | TGTGCCAGCAGCCTCCTCCCAGGGACCGGGGGGGATCACGATACGCAGTATTTT | . | TRBJ2-3 | TRBV7-9 | TRBD2
CASSPTTGEQGNYGYTF | TGTGCCAGCAGCCCAACAACGGGCGAACAGGGAAACTATGGCTACACCTTC | . | TRBJ1-2 | TRBV7-9 | .
CASSRAGPSTDTQYF | TGTGCCAGCAGCCGCGCTGGACCGAGCACAGATACGCAGTATTTT | many | TRBJ2-3 | TRBV7-2 | .
CSAGALATGTQYF | TGCAGTGCTGGGGCACTAGCTACAGGTACGCAGTATTTT | . | TRBJ2-3 | TRBV20-1 | .
CASSYGQATYEQYF | TGTGCCAGCAGTTACGGGCAGGCGACCTACGAGCAGTACTTC | many | TRBJ2-7 | TRBV6-5 | .
CAISEADRGPTEAFF | TGTGCCATCAGTGAGGCAGACAGGGGCCCCACTGAAGCTTTCTTT | few | TRBJ1-1 | TRBV10-3 | TRBD1
CSASQGLAGLYNEQFF | TGCAGTGCTAGTCAAGGGCTAGCGGGACTCTACAATGAGCAGTTCTTC | few | TRBJ2-1 | TRBV20-1 | TRBD2